The text below deals with one TCR beta chain. Antigen unknown. This sample was taken from a study of OX40 agonist ivuxolimab in advanced cancers. In the study overall: Intravenous ivuxolimab at 0.01 to 10 mg/kg was given to patients every 2 weeks.

CDR1 and CDR2 from the germline V gene are SGDLS and YYNGEE. The CDR3 extends over 15 amino acids. The trim removed 3 bases at V and 4 bases at J, leaving 7 bases unmatched. Study findings and constraints: There were also nonresponders showing low normalized T-cell clonal expansion.

Method: immunoSEQ multiplex PCR; TCRdb's copy keeps in-frame clones and lacks some. The repertoire holds 20,000 to 25,000 clones, with approximately 80% as singletons. The rearrangement uses TRBV9 and TRBJ1-2, with TRBD1 matching over 9 bases. Sequences were derived from CD4+ or CD8+ T cells sorted from blood, sampled in a trial of the OX40 agonist ivuxolimab. This sequence originates from an adult with an advanced solid tumor such as melanoma, head and neck, liver or kidney cancer. The CDR3 reads CASSGSGTGIYGYTF. The CDR3 bases are TGTGCCAGCAGCGGATCCGGGACAGGGATCTATGGCTACACCTTC.